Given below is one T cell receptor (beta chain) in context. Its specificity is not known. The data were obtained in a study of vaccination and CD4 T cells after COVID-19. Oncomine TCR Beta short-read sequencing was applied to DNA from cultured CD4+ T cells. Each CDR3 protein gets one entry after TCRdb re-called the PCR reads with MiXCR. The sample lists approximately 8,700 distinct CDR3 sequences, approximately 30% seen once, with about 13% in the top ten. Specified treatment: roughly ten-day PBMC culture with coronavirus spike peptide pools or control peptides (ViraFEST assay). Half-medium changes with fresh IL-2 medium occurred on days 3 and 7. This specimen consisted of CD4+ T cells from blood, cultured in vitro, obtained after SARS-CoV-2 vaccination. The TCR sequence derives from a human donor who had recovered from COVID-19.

Here the CDR3 reads CSARDQGVGYTF. The CDR3 nucleotides read TGCAGTGCTAGAGATCAGGGGGTAGGCTACACCTTC. V usage is TRBV20-1 and J usage is TRBJ1-2; 7 bases are shared with TRBD1. The germline V gene has CDR1 DFQATT and CDR2 SNEGSKA (reference sequence). This CDR3 has 12 residues. Trimming took 0 bases from V and 8 from J; bases not matched to a gene: 3.